Below, one TCR beta chain is given with its context. With V trimmed by 0 bases and J by 8 bases, 10 bases remained unmatched. Germline values: CDR1 SGHRS, CDR2 YFSETQ. The CDR3 covers 16 residues. This entry belongs to a study of blood T cell repertoires in COVID-19. Study overall: There were acute and convalescent COVID-19 samples, and they came from the United States, Italy and Spain.

Clones were sequenced by immunoSEQ multiplex PCR, and TCRdb holds only the in-frame ones, with some missing. Seen here are a few hundred thousand clones, approximately 87% observed once, and the top ten hold 4.6%. The sample comprised peripheral blood. This clonotype originated in a man between 60 and 75 years old who had recovered from COVID-19. The gene calls are TRBV5-1 and TRBJ2-1; 8 bases line up with TRBD2. The CDR3 region is CASSLEGRGAFYEQFF. CDR3 bases: TGCGCCAGCAGCTTGGAGGGGCGGGGGGCTTTTTATGAGCAGTTCTTC.